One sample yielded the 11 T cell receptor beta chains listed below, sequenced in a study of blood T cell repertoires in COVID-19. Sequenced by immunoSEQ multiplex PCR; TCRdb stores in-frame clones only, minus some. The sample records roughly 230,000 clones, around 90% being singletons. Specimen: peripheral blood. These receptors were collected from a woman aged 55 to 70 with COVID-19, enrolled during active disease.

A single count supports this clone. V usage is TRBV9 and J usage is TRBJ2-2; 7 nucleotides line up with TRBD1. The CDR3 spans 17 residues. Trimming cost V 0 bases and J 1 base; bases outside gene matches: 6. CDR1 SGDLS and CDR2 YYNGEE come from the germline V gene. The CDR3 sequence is CASSVVGRQGNTGELFF. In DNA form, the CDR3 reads TGTGCCAGCAGCGTAGTTGGGAGACAGGGGAACACCGGGGAGCTGTTTTTT.

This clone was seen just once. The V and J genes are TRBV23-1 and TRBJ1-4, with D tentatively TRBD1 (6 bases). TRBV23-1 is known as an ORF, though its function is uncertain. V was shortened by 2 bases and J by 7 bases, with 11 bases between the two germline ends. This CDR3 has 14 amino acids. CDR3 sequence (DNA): TGCGCCAGCAGTCAAGTCAGAGGGGGTGAAAAACTGTTTTTT. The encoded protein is CASSQVRGGEKLFF.

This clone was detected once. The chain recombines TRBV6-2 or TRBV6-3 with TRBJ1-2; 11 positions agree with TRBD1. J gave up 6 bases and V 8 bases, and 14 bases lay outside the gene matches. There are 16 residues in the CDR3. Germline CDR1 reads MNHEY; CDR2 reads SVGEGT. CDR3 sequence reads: CASGRPDRDRGNGYTF. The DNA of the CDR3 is TGTGCCAGCGGCCGCCCTGACCGGGACAGGGGGAATGGCTACACCTTC.

The DNA for the CDR3 is TGCAGCGGGTCCCGGGACAGGGGCTATGGCTACACCTTC. Residues: CSGSRDRGYGYTF. The chain has TRBV29-1 and TRBJ1-2, with 10 bases identical to TRBD1. The CDR3 loop spans 13 amino acids. In germline, CDR1 is SQVTM, CDR2 ANQGSEA. The V segment lost 7 bases and the J segment 4 bases; nucleotides outside the gene matches: 6.

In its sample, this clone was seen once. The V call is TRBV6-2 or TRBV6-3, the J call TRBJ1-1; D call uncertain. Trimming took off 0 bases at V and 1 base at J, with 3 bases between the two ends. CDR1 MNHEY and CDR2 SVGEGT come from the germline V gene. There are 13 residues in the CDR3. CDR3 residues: CASSYSRNTEAFF. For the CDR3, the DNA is TGTGCCAGCAGTTACTCTAGGAACACTGAAGCTTTCTTT.

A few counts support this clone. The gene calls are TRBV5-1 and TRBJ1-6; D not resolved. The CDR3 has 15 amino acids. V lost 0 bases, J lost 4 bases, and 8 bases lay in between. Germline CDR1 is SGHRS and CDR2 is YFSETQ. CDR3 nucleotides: TGCGCCAGCAGCTTGGGCAACCGGTATAATTCACCCCTCCACTTT. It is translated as CASSLGNRYNSPLHF.

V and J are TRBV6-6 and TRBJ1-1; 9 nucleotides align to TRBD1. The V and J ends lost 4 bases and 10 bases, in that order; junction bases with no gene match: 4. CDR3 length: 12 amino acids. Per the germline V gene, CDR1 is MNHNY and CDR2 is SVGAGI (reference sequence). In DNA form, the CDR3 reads TGTGCCAGCAGTTTGCGGACAGGGGCAGCTTTCTTT. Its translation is CASSLRTGAAFF.

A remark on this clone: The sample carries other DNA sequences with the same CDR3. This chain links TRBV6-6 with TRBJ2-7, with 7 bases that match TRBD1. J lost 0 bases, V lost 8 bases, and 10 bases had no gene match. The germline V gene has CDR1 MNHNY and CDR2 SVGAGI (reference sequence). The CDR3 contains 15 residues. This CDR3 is CASGDRAGGSYEQYF. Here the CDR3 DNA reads TGTGCCAGCGGGGATCGGGCAGGGGGCTCCTACGAGCAGTACTTC.

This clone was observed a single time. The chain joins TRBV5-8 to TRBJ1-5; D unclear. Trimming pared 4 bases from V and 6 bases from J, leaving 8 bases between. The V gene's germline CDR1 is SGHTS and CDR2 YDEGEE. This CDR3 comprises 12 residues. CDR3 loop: CASSLGRQPQHF. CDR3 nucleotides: TGTGCCAGCAGCCTCGGTCGTCAGCCCCAGCATTTT. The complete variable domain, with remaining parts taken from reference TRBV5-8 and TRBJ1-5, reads EAGVTQSPTHLIKTRGQQATLRCSPISGHTSVYWYQQALGLGLQFLLWYDEGEERNRGNFPPRFSGRQFPNYSSELNVNALELEDSALYLCASSLGRQPQHFGDGTRLSIL.

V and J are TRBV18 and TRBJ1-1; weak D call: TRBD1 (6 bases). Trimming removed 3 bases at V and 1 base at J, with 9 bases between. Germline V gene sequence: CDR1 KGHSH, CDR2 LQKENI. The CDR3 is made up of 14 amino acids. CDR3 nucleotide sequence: TGTGCCAGCTCACCGCAAGGGGGGAACACTGAAGCTTTCTTT. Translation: CASSPQGGNTEAFF. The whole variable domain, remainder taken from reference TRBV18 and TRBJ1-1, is NAGVMQNPRHLVRRRGQEARLRCSPMKGHSHVYWYRQLPEEGLKFMVYLQKENIIDESGMPKERFSAEFPKEGPSILRIQQVVRGDSAAYFCASSPQGGNTEAFFGQGTRLTVV.

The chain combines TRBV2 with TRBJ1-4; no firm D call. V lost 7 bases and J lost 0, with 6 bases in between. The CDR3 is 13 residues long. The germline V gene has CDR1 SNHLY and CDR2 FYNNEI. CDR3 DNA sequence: TGTGCCAGCAATTATGCAACTAATGAAAAACTGTTTTTT. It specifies CASNYATNEKLFF.